Described below is a single TCR beta chain sequence and its context. The CDR3 totals 12 residues. Trimming removed 3 bases from V and 2 bases from J, with 6 bases in between. Germline CDR1 reads SGHDT; CDR2 reads YYEEEE. A quantity of about 0.5 to 1 ug RNA underwent reverse transcription using random hexamers. TCRdb called the immunoSEQ multiplex PCR reads again in MiXCR, with one record for every CDR3 protein. The sample lists around 200,000 distinct CDR3 sequences, 85% to 95% seen once, with less than 0.11% in the top ten. This sample was included in a study of CD8 T cells in Susac syndrome. The chain has TRBV5-6 and TRBJ2-7; D not certain. Sample: CD4+ T cells from PBMCs. The receptor was isolated from a human donor in good health. CDR3 protein: CASSYYPYEQYF. CDR3 DNA: TGTGCCAGCAGCTACTACCCCTACGAGCAGTACTTC.